This T cell receptor (beta chain) was sequenced for a study of prognosis after radiotherapy for stage I lung cancer (TCRdb year 2021). About the study as a whole: Between early 2018 and 2019, about 19 stage I NSCLC patients were enrolled in Nanjing, China. Every patient was regarded as medically inoperable, because of comorbidities in 11 to 13 cases and refusal of surgery in over 5 cases. Peripheral blood TCR beta repertoires were profiled in stage I NSCLC patients before and after stereotactic body radiotherapy, and the study then linked these repertoires to distant failure. In every patient, SBRT was given without any concurrent therapy. The cohort was made up of about a dozen men and a handful of women, with a median age of about 74 years and an age range of 53 to 84 years. Four of the 19 patients developed distant metastases after SBRT, at a median of around seven months; the other 15 showed no significant progression. Patients with newly diagnosed primary stage I lung tumors numbered roughly 13, with about 5 others having oligometastatic NSCLC after surgical resection of the primary tumor. Image-guided IMRT or VMAT was used to deliver SBRT in 3 to 5 fractions at a biologically effective dose of at least 100 Gy. For each of the approximately 19 patients, one blood sample was taken before SBRT and one after, so the study sequenced some 40 samples in total. On tumor histology, fewer than 15 patients had adenocarcinoma and about seven had squamous cell carcinoma.

Two rounds of multiplex PCR were used to amplify the TCR beta CDR3 region from genomic DNA. The first PCR round used primers specific to each TRBV and TRBJ gene, and the primer sequences were filed in Chinese patent CN105087789A. Universal primers were used in the second PCR round. The Roche High Pure PCR Template Preparation Kit was used to extract genomic DNA from frozen PBMCs. Libraries were sequenced paired-end with 151 bp reads on an Illumina HiSeq 3000. The authors processed their data as follows. CutAdapt was used to discard raw reads that did not contain the multiplex PCR primer sequences. High-quality paired reads were merged into contigs with PEAR. By aligning each contig to reference sequences, MiXCR assigned the TRB V, D and J gene segments to that contig. CDR3 sequences were clustered by base quality and sequence similarity to remove sequencing errors. Shannon entropy, normalized by the natural log of the productive TCR sequence number, served as the measure of diversity. One minus Shannon entropy divided by the natural log of the number of unique clonotypes was used as the definition of clonality. The Youden index of ROC curves was used to select progression-free survival cut-offs for repertoire metrics, and analyses were performed in R 3.5.3. The raw public data were reprocessed by TCRdb itself: fastp quality trimming at Q25, MiXCR clonotype calling, in-frame beta chains only. Duplicate CDR3 protein sequences are folded into a single record with the most common DNA and genes. The V and J calls reflect TCRdb's pipeline rather than the authors' work. The sample table contains over 11,000 distinct CDR3 sequences; only one count was recorded for 25% to 30% of them. 13% of the sample rests with the top ten.

At the junction V is shortened by 3 bases and J by 6 bases, with 17 bases in between. The CDR3, cysteine through phenylalanine, is 15 amino acids long. The CDR3 DNA has 45 bases and is translated from base 1. CDR1 SGHTA and CDR2 FQGNSA are derived from the germline V gene. This clonotype has ten or more counts. The target of this receptor is not known. No much larger clone exists at a distance of one base, and base qualities are not known. What the research found in general, with its limitations: TRBV and TRBJ usage frequencies reportedly varied with metastasis status, involving two V genes at baseline and roughly 9 V and two J genes after SBRT. No adjustment for multiple comparisons was applied to any of the reported P values. Post-SBRT Shannon entropy and its change from baseline were lower in patients who developed distant metastases; baseline Shannon entropy was not associated with metastases. No determination of tumor specificity was made for expanded TCR clones. After SBRT, the number of unique TCR clones decreased (median around 10,000 before versus fewer than 7,500 after; Wilcoxon paired P=0.011). Limitations of the study included a small cohort and short follow-up, and the study findings need independent validation.

No patient had a history of other malignancies or prior chemotherapy or radiotherapy, and all had node-negative disease on CT and PET/CT. At each of the two time points, roughly 6 milliliters of peripheral venous blood were collected into EDTA tubes. Ficoll-Paque Plus density-gradient centrifugation was used to isolate PBMCs. Samples were stored at -80°C immediately after collection until analysis. This TCR came from a donor over 45 with non-small cell lung cancer. The sample was PBMCs, taken before or after stereotactic body radiation therapy (not recorded which). This chain is built from TRBV7-2 and TRBJ1-1; the D segment could be TRBD1, given 6 matching bases. Here is the DNA: TGTGCCAGCAGCTTCACCGCGGGACATTTCCCTGAAGCTTTCTTT. Its translation reads: CASSFTAGHFPEAFF. Reference TRBV7-2 and TRBJ1-1 genes cover what lies past the CDR3, so the full variable domain is GAGVSQSPSNKVTEKGKDVELRCDPISGHTALYWYRQSLGQGLEFLIYFQGNSAPDKSGLPSDRFSAERTGGSVSTLTIQRTQQEDSAVYLCASSFTAGHFPEAFFGQGTRLTVV.